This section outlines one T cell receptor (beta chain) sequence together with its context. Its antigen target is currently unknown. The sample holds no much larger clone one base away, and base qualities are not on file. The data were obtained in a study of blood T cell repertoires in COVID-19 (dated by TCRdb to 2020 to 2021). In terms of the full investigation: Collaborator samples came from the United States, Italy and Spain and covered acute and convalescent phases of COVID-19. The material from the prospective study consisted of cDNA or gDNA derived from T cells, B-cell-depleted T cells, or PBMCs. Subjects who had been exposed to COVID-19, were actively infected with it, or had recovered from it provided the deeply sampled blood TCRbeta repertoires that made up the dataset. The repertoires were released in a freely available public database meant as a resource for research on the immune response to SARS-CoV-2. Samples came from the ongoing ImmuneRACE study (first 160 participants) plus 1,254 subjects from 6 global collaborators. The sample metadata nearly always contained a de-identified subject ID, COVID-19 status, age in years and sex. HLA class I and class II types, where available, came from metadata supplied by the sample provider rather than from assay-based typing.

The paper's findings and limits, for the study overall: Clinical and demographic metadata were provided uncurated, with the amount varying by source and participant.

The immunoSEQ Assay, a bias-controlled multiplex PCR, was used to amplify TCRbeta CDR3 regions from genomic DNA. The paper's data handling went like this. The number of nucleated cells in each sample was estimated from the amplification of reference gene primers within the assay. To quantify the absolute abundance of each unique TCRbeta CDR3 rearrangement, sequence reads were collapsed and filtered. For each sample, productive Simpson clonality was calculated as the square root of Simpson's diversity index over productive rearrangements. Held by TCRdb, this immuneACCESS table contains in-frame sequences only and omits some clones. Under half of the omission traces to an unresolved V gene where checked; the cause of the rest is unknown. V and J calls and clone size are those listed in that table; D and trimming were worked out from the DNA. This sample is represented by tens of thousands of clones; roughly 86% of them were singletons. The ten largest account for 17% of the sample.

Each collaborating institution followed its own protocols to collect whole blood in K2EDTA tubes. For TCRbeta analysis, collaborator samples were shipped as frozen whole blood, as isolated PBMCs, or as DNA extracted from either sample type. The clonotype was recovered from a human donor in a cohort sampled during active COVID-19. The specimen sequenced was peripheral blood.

The DNA sequence is TGTGCTAGTGGGACCGGGACTGGGGTGATGGAGACCCAGTACTTC. Its protein product is CASGTGTGVMETQYF. The chain links TRBV12-5 with TRBJ2-5; TRBD2 is perhaps the D gene, given 6 matching bases. The germline ends are 19 bases apart after V is trimmed by 6 bases and J by 5 bases. There are 15 amino acids in the CDR3, from cysteine to phenylalanine inclusive. CDR3 DNA is the only sequence kept; it has 45 bases, read in frame from the first base. According to the germline V gene, CDR1 reads LGHNT and CDR2 reads FRNRAP. Extended through the reference TRBV12-5 and TRBJ2-5 proteins, this CDR3 yields the full variable domain: DARVTQTPRHKVTEMGQEVTMRCQPILGHNTVFWYRQTMMQGLELLAYFRNRAPLDDSGMPKDRFSAEMPDATLATLKIQPSEPRDSAVYFCASGTGTGVMETQYFGPGTRLLVL.